The 5 T cell receptor beta chains below all came from one sample that was sequenced in a study of T cells in Graves' hyperthyroidism and ophthalmopathy. Regions amplified from RNA transcripts were the TCR beta CDR3 regions. The TCR CDR3 was amplified in a first-round RT-PCR using the HTBI primer set. From the multiplex PCR reads, TCRdb called clonotypes with MiXCR, one entry per CDR3 protein. Of 660,000 or so distinct CDR3 sequences listed, nearly 45% are singletons. Specimen: peripheral blood or thyroid tissue (not recorded which). These receptor sequences come from an adult man with Graves' disease, either hyperthyroidism or ophthalmopathy (not recorded which).

The chain employs TRBV20-1 and TRBJ2-2; D ambiguous. The V gene lost 5 bases and the J gene lost 8 bases, with 12 bases spanning the gap. The CDR3 contains 12 residues. In germline, CDR1 is DFQATT, CDR2 SNEGSKA (reference sequence). This chain's CDR3 is CSASPRPGELFF. The CDR3 region has the DNA TGCAGTGCTTCTCCCAGGCCTGGGGAGCTGTTTTTT.

The gene calls are TRBV7-2 and TRBJ2-5; 10 bases map to TRBD2. CDR1 SGHTA and CDR2 FQGNSA come from the germline V gene. Losses at the gene ends were 3 bases for V and 2 bases for J; bases not matched to a gene: 3. CDR3 length equals 15 residues. The CDR3 sequence: CASSFTSGIQETQYF. The CDR3 nucleotides are TGTGCCAGCAGCTTCACTAGCGGGATACAAGAGACCCAGTACTTC.

Remarks on this clonotype: Germline and junction disagree at one end, which may indicate a read error. The V and J genes are TRBV4-1 and TRBJ1-5, with 9 bases fitting TRBD1. The CDR3 has 17 amino acids. Per the germline V gene, CDR1 is MGHRA and CDR2 is YSYEKL. CDR3 DNA sequence: TGTGCCAGCAGCCAAGAGGGGACAGGGCGAGGCAATCAGCCCCAGCATTTT. It codes for CASSQEGTGRGNQPQHF.

This clonotype occurred many times. The chain joins TRBV12-3 or TRBV12-4 to TRBJ1-5; no clear D. This CDR3 region has 12 residues. The germline V and J ends were trimmed by 2 bases and 9 bases, with 8 bases remaining between them. This CDR3 is CASSLPSPPQHF. The CDR3 region has the DNA TGTGCCAGCAGTTTACCGTCCCCGCCCCAGCATTTT.

This clonotype was picked up a small number of times. The chain has TRBV10-3 and TRBJ1-2; weak D call: TRBD1 (6 bases). The V gene's germline CDR1 is ENHRY and CDR2 SYGVKD. CDR3 size: 13 residues. V lost 10 bases and J lost 4, with 16 bases in between. The CDR3 protein is CATWGATFYGYTF. For the CDR3, the DNA is TGTGCCACCTGGGGGGCAACCTTCTATGGCTACACCTTC.